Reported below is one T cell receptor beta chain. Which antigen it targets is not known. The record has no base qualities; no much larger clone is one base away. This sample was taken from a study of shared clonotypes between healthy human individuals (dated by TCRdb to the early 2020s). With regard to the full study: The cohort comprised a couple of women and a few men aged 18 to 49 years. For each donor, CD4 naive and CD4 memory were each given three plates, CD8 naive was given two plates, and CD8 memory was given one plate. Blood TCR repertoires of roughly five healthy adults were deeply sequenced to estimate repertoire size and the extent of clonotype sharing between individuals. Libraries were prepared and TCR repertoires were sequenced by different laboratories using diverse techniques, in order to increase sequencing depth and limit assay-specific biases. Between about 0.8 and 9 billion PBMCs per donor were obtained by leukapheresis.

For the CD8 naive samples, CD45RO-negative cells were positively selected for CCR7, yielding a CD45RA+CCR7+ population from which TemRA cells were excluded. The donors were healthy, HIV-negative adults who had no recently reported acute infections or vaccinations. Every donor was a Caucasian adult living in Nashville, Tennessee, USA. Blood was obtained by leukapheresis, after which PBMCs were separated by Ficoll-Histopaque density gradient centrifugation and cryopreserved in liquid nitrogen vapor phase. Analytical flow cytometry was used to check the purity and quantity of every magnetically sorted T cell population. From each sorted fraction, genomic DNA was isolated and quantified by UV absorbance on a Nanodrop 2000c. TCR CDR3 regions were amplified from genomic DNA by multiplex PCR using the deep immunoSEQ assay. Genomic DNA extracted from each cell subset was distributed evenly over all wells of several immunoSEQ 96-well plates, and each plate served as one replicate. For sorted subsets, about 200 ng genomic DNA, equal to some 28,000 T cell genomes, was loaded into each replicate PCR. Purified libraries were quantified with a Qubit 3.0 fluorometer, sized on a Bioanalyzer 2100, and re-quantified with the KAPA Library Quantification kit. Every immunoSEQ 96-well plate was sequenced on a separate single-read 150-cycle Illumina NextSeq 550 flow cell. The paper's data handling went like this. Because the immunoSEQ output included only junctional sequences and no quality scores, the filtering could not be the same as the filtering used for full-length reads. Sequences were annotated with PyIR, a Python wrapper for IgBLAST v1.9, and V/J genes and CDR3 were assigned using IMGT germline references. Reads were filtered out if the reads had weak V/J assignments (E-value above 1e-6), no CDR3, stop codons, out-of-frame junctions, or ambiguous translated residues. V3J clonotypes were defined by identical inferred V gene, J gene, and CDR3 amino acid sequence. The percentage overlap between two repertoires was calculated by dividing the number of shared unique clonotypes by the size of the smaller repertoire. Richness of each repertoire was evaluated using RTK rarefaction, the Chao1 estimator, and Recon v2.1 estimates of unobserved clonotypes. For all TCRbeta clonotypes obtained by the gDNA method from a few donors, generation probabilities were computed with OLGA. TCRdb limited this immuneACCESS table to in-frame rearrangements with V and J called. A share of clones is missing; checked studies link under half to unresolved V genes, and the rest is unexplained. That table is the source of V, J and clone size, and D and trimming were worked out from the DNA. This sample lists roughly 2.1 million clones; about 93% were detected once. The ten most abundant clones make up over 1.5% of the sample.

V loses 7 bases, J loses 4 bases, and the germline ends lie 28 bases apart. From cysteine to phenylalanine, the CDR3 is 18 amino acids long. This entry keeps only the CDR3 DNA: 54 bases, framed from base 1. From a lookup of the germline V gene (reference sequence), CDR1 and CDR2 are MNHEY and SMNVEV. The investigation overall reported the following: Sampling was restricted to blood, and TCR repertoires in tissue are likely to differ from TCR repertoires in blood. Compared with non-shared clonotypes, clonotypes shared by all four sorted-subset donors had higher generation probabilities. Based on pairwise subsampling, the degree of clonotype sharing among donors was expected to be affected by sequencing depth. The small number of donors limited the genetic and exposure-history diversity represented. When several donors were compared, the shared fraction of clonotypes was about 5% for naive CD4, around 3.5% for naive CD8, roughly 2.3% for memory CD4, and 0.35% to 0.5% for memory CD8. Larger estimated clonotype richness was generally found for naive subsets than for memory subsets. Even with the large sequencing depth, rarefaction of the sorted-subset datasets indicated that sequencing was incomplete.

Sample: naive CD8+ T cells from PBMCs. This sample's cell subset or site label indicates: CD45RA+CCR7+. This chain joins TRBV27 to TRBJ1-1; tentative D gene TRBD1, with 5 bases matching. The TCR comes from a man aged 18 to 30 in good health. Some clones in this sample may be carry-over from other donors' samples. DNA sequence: TGTGCCAGCACCCATTTCCCGGGACTAAATCTTGGGGGCACTGAAGCTTTCTTT. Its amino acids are CASTHFPGLNLGGTEAFF.